The next 13 T cell receptor beta chains were all read from a single sample in a study of beta chain features in type 1 diabetes (dated by TCRdb to 2016 to 2019). To prepare the library, the immunoSEQ multiplex PCR assay was applied. All of the isolated RNA was reverse transcribed with the High Capacity cDNA Reverse Transcription Kit, so expressed TCRB transcripts were sequenced. In TCRdb, the immuneACCESS table is reduced to in-frame sequences with V and J assigned. These tables do not hold every clone; where another copy was compared, an unresolved V gene accounts for under half, and the others remain unexplained. For this sample there are roughly 180,000 clones; about 12% appear just once. The ten top clones hold 0.62% of the sample. Sequenced material: central memory CD4+ T cells from blood. These receptors were obtained from a woman under 30 in good health.

The CDR3 reads CAWSGTGDQPQHF. CDR3 DNA: TGTGCCTGGAGTGGTACAGGGGACCAGCCCCAGCATTTT. The gene calls are TRBV30 and TRBJ1-5; 7 positions agree with TRBD1. After removal of 1 base from V and 7 bases from J, the junction contained 4 bases not matched to a gene. Germline CDR1 and CDR2: GTSNPN and SVGIG (reference sequence). The CDR3 loop spans 13 amino acids. Based on the CDR3 plus reference TRBV30 and TRBJ1-5, the full variable domain is SQTIHQWPATLVQPVGSPLSLECTVEGTSNPNLYWYRQAAGRGLQLLFYSVGIGQISSEVPQNLSASRPQDRQFILSSKKLLLSDSGFYLCAWSGTGDQPQHFGDGTRLSIL.

The gene calls are TRBV18 and TRBJ1-5; 7 bases line up with TRBD1. The length of the CDR3 is 16 residues. V lost 2 bases to trimming and J lost 5 bases; unmatched junction nucleotides: 9. CDR1 KGHSH and CDR2 LQKENI come from the germline V gene. The CDR3 loop is CASSPSSGGRDQPQHF. CDR3 bases: TGTGCCAGCTCACCAAGTTCAGGGGGACGCGATCAGCCCCAGCATTTT.

The V gene is TRBV5-1, the J gene TRBJ2-1; D is perhaps TRBD2 (5 bases). V shed 5 bases and J shed 6 bases, with 18 bases lying between them. Germline V gives CDR1 SGHRS, CDR2 YFSETQ. The CDR3 extends over 15 amino acids. The CDR3 DNA follows: TGCGCCAGCAGGACGGTACTACAAGCGGTCAATGAGCAGTTCTTC. Amino acids: CASRTVLQAVNEQFF.

The CDR3 loop is CASSLAVAGTVGYTF. CDR3 coding DNA: TGTGCCAGCAGTTTAGCCGTCGCAGGGACTGTTGGCTACACCTTC. This chain connects TRBV28 to TRBJ1-2; maybe TRBD1 (5 bases). The CDR3 contains 15 residues. V lost 2 bases, J lost 7 bases, and 17 bases lay in between. Germline CDR1 is MDHEN and CDR2 is SYDVKM.

J is TRBJ1-1 and V is TRBV30; D not certain. Germline-derived CDR1 and CDR2 are GTSNPN and SVGIG (reference sequence). V was shortened by 1 base and J by 7 bases, with 10 bases between the two germline ends. This CDR3 is built from 12 residues. The CDR3 bases are TGTGCCTGGAGTGCCGGCGCGGGTGAAGCTTTCTTT. Translated: CAWSAGAGEAFF.

The chain employs TRBV28 and TRBJ2-1; tentative D call: TRBD1 (5 bases). Germline loops: CDR1 MDHEN, CDR2 SYDVKM. V lost 6 bases and J 9 bases, leaving 18 bases between the germline ends. The CDR3 consists of 14 residues. CDR3 region: CASRTTGRASEQFF. Here the CDR3 DNA reads TGTGCCAGCAGAACCACGGGCAGGGCCAGTGAGCAGTTCTTC.

This clone has only a few counts. Here the CDR3 reads CAWSRNRAYGYTF. The CDR3 bases are TGTGCCTGGAGCCGAAACAGGGCATACGGCTACACCTTC. V and J are TRBV30 and TRBJ1-2; tentatively, D is TRBD1 (6 bases). Per the germline V gene, CDR1 is GTSNPN and CDR2 is SVGIG (reference sequence). This CDR3 region has 13 residues. The V end lost 3 bases, the J end lost 8 bases, and 16 bases lay between the germline ends.

This clone was observed a few times. V gene TRBV4-2 combines with J gene TRBJ1-1; no firm D call. CDR3 length equals 15 residues. CDR1 and CDR2 (germline): LGHNA, YNFKEQ. The V and J ends lost 0 bases and 0 bases respectively, with 8 bases between them. The CDR3 DNA is TGTGCCAGCAGCCAAGAACCGGGTATGAACACTGAAGCTTTCTTT. This translates into CASSQEPGMNTEAFF.

V is TRBV10-3 and J is TRBJ2-7; D might be TRBD1 (5 bases). The germline gives CDR1 ENHRY, CDR2 SYGVKD. V dropped 0 bases and J dropped 0 bases, with 9 bases sitting between them. The CDR3 contains 15 residues. CDR3 sequence: CAISESQGISYEQYF. DNA for the CDR3: TGTGCCATCAGTGAGTCGCAGGGTATCTCCTACGAGCAGTACTTC.

Ten or more counts support this clone. The CDR3 sequence is CASSQDQGPGELFF. CDR3 nucleotides: TGCGCCAGCAGCCAAGATCAGGGTCCCGGGGAGCTGTTTTTT. The gene calls are TRBV4-3 and TRBJ2-2, with D maybe TRBD1 (5 bases). CDR1 LGHNA and CDR2 YSLEER come from the germline V gene. The CDR3 runs to 14 residues. With 0 bases removed from V and 6 bases from J, the gap between germline ends came to 8 bases.

In this sample, this clone turned up a few times. The J gene is TRBJ2-7, the V gene TRBV19; D might be TRBD2 (5 bases). V lost 6 bases, J lost 5 bases, and 17 bases lay in between. The CDR3 runs to 14 residues. The germline CDR1 and CDR2 sequences are LNHDA and SQIVND (reference sequence). The CDR3 region is CASSNGGSINEQYF. CDR3 nucleotides: TGTGCCAGTAGCAACGGAGGATCCATTAACGAGCAGTACTTC. The full variable domain, its missing parts supplied by reference TRBV19 and TRBJ2-7, is DGGITQSPKYLFRKEGQNVTLSCEQNLNHDAMYWYRQDPGQGLRLIYYSQIVNDFQKGDIAEGYSVSREKKESFPLTVTSAQKNPTAFYLCASSNGGSINEQYFGPGTRLTVT.

This clone was observed a few times. The chain recombines TRBV18 with TRBJ2-2; D uncertain. The CDR3 is made up of 15 amino acids. The V gene's germline CDR1 is KGHSH and CDR2 LQKENI. V lost 2 bases and J lost 1, with 8 bases in between. The CDR3 DNA reads as TGTGCCAGCTCACCAAATAGCAGGAACACCGGGGAGCTGTTTTTT. It encodes CASSPNSRNTGELFF.

This chain uses TRBV5-1 with TRBJ1-5; 8 nucleotides align to TRBD1. CDR3 length: 13 residues. Germline V gene lookup returns CDR1 SGHRS and CDR2 YFSETQ. V shed 4 bases, J shed 7 bases, and the junction held 4 bases outside the gene matches. CDR3: CASSAAGGQPQHF. Written as DNA, the CDR3 is TGCGCCAGCAGCGCCGCAGGGGGCCAGCCCCAGCATTTT.